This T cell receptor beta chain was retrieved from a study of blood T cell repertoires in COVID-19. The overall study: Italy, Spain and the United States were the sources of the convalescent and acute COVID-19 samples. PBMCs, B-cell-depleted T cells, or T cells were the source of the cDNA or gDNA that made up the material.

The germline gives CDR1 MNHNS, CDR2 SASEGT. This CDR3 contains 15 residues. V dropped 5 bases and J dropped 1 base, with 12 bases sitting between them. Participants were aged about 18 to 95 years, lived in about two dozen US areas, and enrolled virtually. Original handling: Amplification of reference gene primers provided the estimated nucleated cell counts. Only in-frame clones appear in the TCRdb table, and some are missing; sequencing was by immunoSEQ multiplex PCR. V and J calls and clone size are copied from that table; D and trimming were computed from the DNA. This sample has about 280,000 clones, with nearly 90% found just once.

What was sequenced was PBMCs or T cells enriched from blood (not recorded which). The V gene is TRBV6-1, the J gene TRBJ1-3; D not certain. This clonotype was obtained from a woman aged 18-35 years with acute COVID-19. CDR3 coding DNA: TGTGCCAGCAGTCCCGCGGGTGGGTCTGGAAACACCATATATTTT. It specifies CASSPAGGSGNTIYF.